These 2 T cell receptor beta chains share one sample of origin, sequenced in a study of blood T cell repertoires in COVID-19. This table comes from immunoSEQ multiplex PCR, and its TCRdb copy is limited to in-frame clones, with some not included. The sample lists over 90,000 clones, about 85% occurring once. The sample comprised peripheral blood. The source is a man between 60 and 75 years old with acute or convalescent COVID-19.

The rearrangement joins TRBV7-9 to TRBJ1-1; no clear D. Trimming stripped 2 bases from V and 0 bases from J, with 10 bases between. CDR1 is SEHNR, CDR2 FQNEAQ, per germline (reference sequence). The CDR3 contains 15 residues. CDR3 sequence reads: CASSLSGFLNTEAFF. The CDR3 coding sequence is TGTGCCAGCAGCTTATCGGGGTTCCTGAACACTGAAGCTTTCTTT.

This chain connects TRBV18 to TRBJ2-7; 8 bases map to TRBD1. The CDR3 is made up of 15 amino acids. Per germline, CDR1 KGHSH and CDR2 LQKENI. After removal of 3 bases from V and 7 bases from J, the junction contained 11 bases not matched to a gene. The CDR3 loop is CASSPGTGLRGEQYF. The DNA for the CDR3 is TGTGCCAGCTCACCCGGGACAGGACTACGAGGGGAGCAGTACTTC.